What follows is one T cell receptor (beta chain) and its context. This clone was recorded only once. Its antigen remains unidentified. No qualities accompany the bases; no much larger clone lies one base away. The CDR3 sequence holds 16 residues, the cysteine and phenylalanine included. The only DNA kept is the CDR3, 48 bases in frame from the first base. V is shortened by 5 bases, J by 7 bases, and the region joining them spans 18 bases. The CDR1 and CDR2 encoded by the germline V gene are KGHSY and FQNENV. This specimen comes from a study of T cell responses to AZD1222 COVID-19 vaccine (dated by TCRdb to about 2021). In terms of the full investigation: Because spike-specific TCR depth and breadth did not differ between the two schedules, AZD1222 recipients who got a second dose at roughly 4 weeks were pooled with those who got a second dose at roughly 12 weeks. TCR sequencing covered more than 230 trial participants: nearly 210 given two doses of AZD1222 and 26 given two doses of MenACWY control vaccine. Trial participants were enrolled by age into 18-55, 56-69 and 70-plus year subgroups, with 148, 28 and 57 TCR-sequenced participants respectively.

Study-level results and caveats: Because no day 14 peak-response samples were available, repertoires were characterized only after the peak T cell response. The 56-69-year group was small, and its depth increase did not reach significance, likely because of low power. Epitopes outside the regions mutated in the B.1.351 and B.1.1.7 variants were reportedly recognized by nearly half of the unique spike-specific TCRs. After two AZD1222 doses, both the breadth and the depth of spike-specific TCRs were significantly higher than at day 0 and than in MenACWY recipients. The whole spike protein was spanned by vaccine-associated CD4 TCRs, and dominant responses were seen in regions 160-218 and 743-854. Conclusions about previously exposed vaccinees are limited because only six or seven AZD1222 recipients were SARS-CoV-2 seropositive at baseline. Most participants were white British and females outnumbered males, and the authors suggested that clonal diversity may have been underestimated.

This sample's time point label indicates: baseline before first vaccination. Vaccinee samples were obtained from the UK trials COV001 and COV002, which included a single-blind randomized controlled phase 2/3 trial of AZD1222 (ChAdOx1 nCoV-19) in healthy adults. For TCRbeta chain sequencing, PBMC samples were collected from trial participants at day 0 and at day 28 after the second dose. The CDR3 regions of human TCRbeta chains were subjected to immunosequencing. The study's own analysis went as follows. TCRs in the repertoires were matched against a reference library of SARS-CoV-2-specific TCRs that had been generated with the MIRA antigen-specificity platform. Breadth was defined as the fraction of unique TCRs that were SARS-CoV-2-associated. Depth was defined as the fraction of total T cells that were SARS-CoV-2-associated. Each spike-specific TCR was assigned to its reactive spike region and to a CD4 or CD8 class using the MIRA data. Log10-transformed breadth and depth values were compared by one-way ANOVA with Sidak's multiple comparisons tests. TCRdb provides this immuneACCESS table in a form limited to in-frame rearrangements. Some clones are lacking; in checked studies, under half of them reflect an unresolved V gene, and why the rest are absent is not known. The V and J calls and clone size were taken over from that table, and D and trimming were inferred from the DNA. The sample table holds around 76,000 clones, of which 85% were seen once. Approximately 13% of the sample is taken by the ten largest.

The source material was peripheral blood, sampled on day 0 of AZD1222 vaccination. The chain was built from TRBV16 and TRBJ1-6; the best D guess is TRBD1, with 5 bases matching. The sequence derives from an adult in good health. The CDR3 reads CASSKNYRTVNSPLHF. The DNA sequence follows: TGTGCCAGCAGCAAAAACTACAGGACGGTGAATTCACCCCTCCACTTT.